This T cell receptor (beta chain) was obtained from a study of molecular identifiers for immune sequencing clone quantification. Sorting recovered naive CD8 T cells on a CD8+CD4-CCR7+CD45RA+ profile. With respect to this clonotype: What it binds is unknown.

Study observations and caveats: Over 97% of CMV-specific effector molecules, but under 1% of naive ones, were in clones above 20 copies. Identical TCR molecules sharing a barcode could underestimate highly expanded clone sizes.

V was trimmed by 0 bases and J by 5 bases, leaving 17 bases between them. The germline V gene has CDR1 DFQATT and CDR2 SNEGSKA (reference sequence). This CDR3 is built from 15 residues. TCRdb called the PCR reads again in MiXCR, with one record for every CDR3 protein. The sample consists of hundreds of thousands of distinct CDR3 sequences, under 25% of them appearing once. The sequence was obtained from a human donor in good health. Some libraries in this study had Jurkat cell RNA spiked in. The chain combines TRBV20-1 with TRBJ2-7, with a possible D match to TRBD1 (6 bases). Material: naive CD8+ T cells from blood, with Jurkat cell RNA spiked in. Subset reported: FACS-sorted CD8+CD4-CCR7+CD45RA+ naive T cells. The CDR3 loop reads CSAREKTGLGNEQYF. The CDR3, as DNA: TGCAGTGCTAGAGAGAAAACAGGGTTAGGGAACGAGCAGTACTTC.